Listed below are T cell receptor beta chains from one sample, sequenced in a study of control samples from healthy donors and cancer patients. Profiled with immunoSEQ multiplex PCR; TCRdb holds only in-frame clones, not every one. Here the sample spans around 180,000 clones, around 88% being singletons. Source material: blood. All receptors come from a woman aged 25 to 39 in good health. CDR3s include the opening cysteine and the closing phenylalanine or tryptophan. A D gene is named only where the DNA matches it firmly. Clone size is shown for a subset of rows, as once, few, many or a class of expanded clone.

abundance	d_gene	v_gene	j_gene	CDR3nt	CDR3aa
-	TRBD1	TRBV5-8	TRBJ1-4	TGTGCCAGCAGCCTTTCGTGGGACAGTAGTGAAAAACTGTTTTTT	CASSLSWDSSEKLFF
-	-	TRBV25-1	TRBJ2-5	TGTGCCAGCAGTGAATATGCTGTTGTTGAGACCCAGTACTTC	CASSEYAVVETQYF
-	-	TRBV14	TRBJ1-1	TGTGCCAGCAGCCTGGGCCATGAAGCTTTCTTT	CASSLGHEAFF
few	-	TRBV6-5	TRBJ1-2	TGTGCCAGCACCCGAAACTATGGCTACACCTTC	CASTRNYGYTF
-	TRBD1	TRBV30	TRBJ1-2	TGTGCCTGGAGCCCCGGGACAGGGCTGGTTGGCTACACCTTC	CAWSPGTGLVGYTF
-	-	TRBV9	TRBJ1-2	TGTGCCAGCAGCCCAGAAGGGACTTCTTTTAACTATGGCTACACCTTC	CASSPEGTSFNYGYTF
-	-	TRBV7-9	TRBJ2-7	TGTGCCAGCAGCTTCCCGGCGGACGGTCCCTACGAGCAGTACTTC	CASSFPADGPYEQYF
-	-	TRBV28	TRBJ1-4	TGTGCCAGCAGACCTAGACGGGCCCCGTCAGGGGAAAAACTGTTTTTT	CASRPRRAPSGEKLFF
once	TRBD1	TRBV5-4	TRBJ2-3	TGTGCCAGCAGCTGGGGACAGGGGAGAGATACGCAGTATTTT	CASSWGQGRDTQYF
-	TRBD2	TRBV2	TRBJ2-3	TGTGCCAGCACCCGGCGGGGGGCGGATACGCAGTATTTT	CASTRRGADTQYF
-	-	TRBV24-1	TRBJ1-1	TGTGCCACTCGGGACCGCGGACTGGGGAACACTGAAGCTTTCTTT	CATRDRGLGNTEAFF
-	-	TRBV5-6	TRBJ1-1	TGTGCCAGCAGCCCCGAGGCCGGCACTGAAGCTTTCTTT	CASSPEAGTEAFF
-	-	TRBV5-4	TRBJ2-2	TGTGCCAGCAGTGTATACCGCAACGGGGAGCTGTTTTTT	CASSVYRNGELFF
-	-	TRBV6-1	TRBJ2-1	TGTGCCAGCAGTGAAGGGCCCCTCTACAATGAGCAGTTCTTC	CASSEGPLYNEQFF
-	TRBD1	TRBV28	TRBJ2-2	TGTGCCAGCAGTGCCCCCGGGACAGGGGGGTCCGGGGAGCTGTTTTTT	CASSAPGTGGSGELFF
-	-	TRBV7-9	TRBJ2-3	TGTGCCAGCAGTCCCTGGCCCTCGCGGGGCCTAAGCACAGATACGCAGTATTTT	CASSPWPSRGLSTDTQYF
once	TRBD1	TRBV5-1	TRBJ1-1	TGCGCCAGCAGCGACCGGGACAGGGGTCGTAGTGAAGCTTTCTTT	CASSDRDRGRSEAFF
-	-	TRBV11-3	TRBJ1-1	TGTGCCAGCAGCTTAGAGCTGAACACTGAAGCTTTCTTT	CASSLELNTEAFF
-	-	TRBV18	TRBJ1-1	TGTGCCAGCTCACCCGACGGGAACACTGAAGCTTTCTTT	CASSPDGNTEAFF
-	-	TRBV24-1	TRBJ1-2	TGTGCCACCAGTGATTCGAGGACCGGCGGAAGCTATGGCTACACCTTC	CATSDSRTGGSYGYTF
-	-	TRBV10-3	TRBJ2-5	TGTGCCATCAGTGGTCCGTCCTTGGGCCGAGAGACCCAGTACTTC	CAISGPSLGRETQYF
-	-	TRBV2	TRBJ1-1	TGTGCCAGCATTTGGCAGGGTGGGGTGACTGAAGCTTTCTTT	CASIWQGGVTEAFF
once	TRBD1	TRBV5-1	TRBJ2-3	TGCGCCAGCAGCGTCAGGGGGAGCACAGATACGCAGTATTTT	CASSVRGSTDTQYF
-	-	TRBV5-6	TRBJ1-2	TGTGCCAGCAGCTCGGACCGTGGAAATAACTATGGCTACACCTTC	CASSSDRGNNYGYTF
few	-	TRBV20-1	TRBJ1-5	TGCAGTGCTAGTCATATAGGTCAGCCCCAGCATTTT	CSASHIGQPQHF
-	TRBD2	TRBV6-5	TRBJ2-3	TGTGCCAGCAGTTACACTAGCGGGAGAATTAAGACGCAGTATTTT	CASSYTSGRIKTQYF
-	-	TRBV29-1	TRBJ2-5	TGCAGCGTTGTCGGGGCAGAGACCCAGTACTTC	CSVVGAETQYF
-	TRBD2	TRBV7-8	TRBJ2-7	TGTGCCAGCAGCTTAGCCTCTAGCGGGACCTACGAGCAGTACTTC	CASSLASSGTYEQYF
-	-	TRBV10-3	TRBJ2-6	TGTGCCATCAGTGACGACCTGGGGGCCAACGTCCTGACTTTC	CAISDDLGANVLTF
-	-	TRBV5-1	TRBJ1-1	TGCGCCAGCAGCCCGGACAGCCACATGAACACTGAAGCTTTCTTT	CASSPDSHMNTEAFF
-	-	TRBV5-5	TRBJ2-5	TGTGCCAGCAGCTCTCAGCCCAACCTGTACCAAGAGACCCAGTACTTC	CASSSQPNLYQETQYF
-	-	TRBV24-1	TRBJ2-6	TGTGCCACCAGTGATTTAACCGGGGCCAACGTCCTGACTTTC	CATSDLTGANVLTF
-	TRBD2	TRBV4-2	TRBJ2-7	TGTGCCAGCAGCCCGGGACTAGCGGGAGGGTCCGGCCTATACGAGCAGTACTTC	CASSPGLAGGSGLYEQYF
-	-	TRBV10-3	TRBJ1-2	TGTGCCATCAGTGAAACACCGGGGGAATATGGCTACACCTTC	CAISETPGEYGYTF
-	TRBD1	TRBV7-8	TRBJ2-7	TGTGCCAGCAGCCCGGACAGGGTAACCGAGCAGTACTTC	CASSPDRVTEQYF
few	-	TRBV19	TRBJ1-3	TGTGCCAGTAGTATCTCCGGTCAACTGGGGAACACCATATATTTT	CASSISGQLGNTIYF
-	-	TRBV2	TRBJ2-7	TGTGCCAGCAGTGATTCCTACGAGCAGTACTTC	CASSDSYEQYF
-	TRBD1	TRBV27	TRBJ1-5	TGTGCCGGCTTAGTCGGGACAGGGGAAAATAGCAATCAGCCCCAGCATTTT	CAGLVGTGENSNQPQHF
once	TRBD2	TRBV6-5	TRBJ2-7	TGTGCCAGCAGTAAGACTAGCGGGCGCTCCTACGAGCAGTACTTC	CASSKTSGRSYEQYF
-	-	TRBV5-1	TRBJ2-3	TGCGCCAGCAGCTTGGTCGGGGGGCCCCTTCTCACAGATACGCAGTATTTT	CASSLVGGPLLTDTQYF
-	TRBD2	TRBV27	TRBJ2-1	TGTGCCAGCAGCATACTGACTAGCGGGGCCTCGGGTGAGCAGTTCTTC	CASSILTSGASGEQFF
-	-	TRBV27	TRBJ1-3	TGTGCCAGCAGTTTAGCAGGGGCCTCTGGAAACACCATATATTTT	CASSLAGASGNTIYF
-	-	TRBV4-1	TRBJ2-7	TGCGCCAGCAGCCAAGCACGGGGTGGCGAGCAGTACTTC	CASSQARGGEQYF
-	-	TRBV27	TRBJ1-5	TGTGCCAGCAGTAGAATCGGAAGTGGGAATCAGCCCCAGCATTTT	CASSRIGSGNQPQHF
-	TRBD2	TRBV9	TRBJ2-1	TGTGCCAGCAGCCCTACTAGCGGGGAATACAATGAGCAGTTCTTC	CASSPTSGEYNEQFF
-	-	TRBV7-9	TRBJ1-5	TGTGCCAGCAGCTTAGCGGATACTCAGCCCCAGCATTTT	CASSLADTQPQHF
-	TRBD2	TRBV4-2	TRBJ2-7	TGTGCCAGCAGCCAAGAAACTAGCGGGAGGTCCGAGCAGTACTTC	CASSQETSGRSEQYF
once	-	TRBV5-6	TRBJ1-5	TGTGCCAGCAGCTTTGGGGGGCAGTTGCAGCCCCAGCATTTT	CASSFGGQLQPQHF
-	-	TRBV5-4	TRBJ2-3	TGTGCCAGCAGCTTGCGGGGCAATCCGAGTGATACGCAGTATTTT	CASSLRGNPSDTQYF
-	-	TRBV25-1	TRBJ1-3	TGTGCCAGCAGTGAATGGTCGAACACCATATATTTT	CASSEWSNTIYF